This T cell receptor beta chain appears in the sequencing data of a study of blood T cell repertoires in COVID-19. Study overall: The study drew acute and convalescent COVID-19 samples from the United States, Italy and Spain.

Using immunoSEQ multiplex PCR, the repertoire was profiled, and TCRdb retains in-frame clones only, with some absent. The repertoire holds 250,000 to 300,000 clones, with 65% to 90% as singletons. CDR3 length: 16 amino acids. Per germline, CDR1 SGDLS and CDR2 YYNGEE. With 4 bases clipped from V and 7 bases from J, the junction kept 11 bases outside the gene matches. The sample consisted of peripheral blood. The rearrangement joins TRBV9 to TRBJ1-4; 9 bases agree with TRBD1. The TCR sequence derives from a man in his thirties or forties with active or convalescent COVID-19. CDR3 DNA sequence: TGTGCCAGCAGCCATAGCCGGGACAGGGCCAGTGAAAAACTGTTTTTT. Its protein product is CASSHSRDRASEKLFF. The entire variable domain, with the rest obtained from reference TRBV9 and TRBJ1-4, is as follows: DSGVTQTPKHLITATGQRVTLRCSPRSGDLSVYWYQQSLDQGLQFLIQYYNGEERAKGNILERFSAQQFPDLHSELNLSSLELGDSALYFCASSHSRDRASEKLFFGSGTQLSVL.